This T cell receptor beta chain came from a study of cytomegalovirus exposure and HLA in healthy donors. Study results and limitations: In a later analysis, V- and J-gene trimming of beta chains associated with a DCLRE1C missense variant, replicated independently. A later analysis showed HLA-associated TCR beta chains outstripping equally common others in clonal expansion. Donors were assumed by presence/absence analyses to have roughly uniform sequencing depth.

Use of 60 Vbeta and 13 Jbeta primers characterized the PCR. Sequencing was performed with immunoSEQ multiplex PCR; in TCRdb, only in-frame clones are kept and a portion is missing. The sample has fewer than 200,000 clones, roughly four fifths seen once. Regarding donors, all were healthy bone marrow donors. For this clone: The target antigen is unknown.

Trimming pared 2 bases from V and 6 bases from J, leaving 11 bases between. Germline CDR1 GTSNPN, CDR2 SVGIG (reference sequence). The CDR3 runs 13 residues. The clonotype was recovered from a man aged 50 to 60 in good health and CMV-seronegative. The chain is built from TRBV30 and TRBJ1-5; possibly TRBD1 for D (6 bases). Sequencing was performed on PBMCs. The CDR3: CAWSRQAGQPQHF. The CDR3 nucleotides are TGTGCCTGGAGTCGACAGGCGGGTCAGCCCCAGCATTTT.